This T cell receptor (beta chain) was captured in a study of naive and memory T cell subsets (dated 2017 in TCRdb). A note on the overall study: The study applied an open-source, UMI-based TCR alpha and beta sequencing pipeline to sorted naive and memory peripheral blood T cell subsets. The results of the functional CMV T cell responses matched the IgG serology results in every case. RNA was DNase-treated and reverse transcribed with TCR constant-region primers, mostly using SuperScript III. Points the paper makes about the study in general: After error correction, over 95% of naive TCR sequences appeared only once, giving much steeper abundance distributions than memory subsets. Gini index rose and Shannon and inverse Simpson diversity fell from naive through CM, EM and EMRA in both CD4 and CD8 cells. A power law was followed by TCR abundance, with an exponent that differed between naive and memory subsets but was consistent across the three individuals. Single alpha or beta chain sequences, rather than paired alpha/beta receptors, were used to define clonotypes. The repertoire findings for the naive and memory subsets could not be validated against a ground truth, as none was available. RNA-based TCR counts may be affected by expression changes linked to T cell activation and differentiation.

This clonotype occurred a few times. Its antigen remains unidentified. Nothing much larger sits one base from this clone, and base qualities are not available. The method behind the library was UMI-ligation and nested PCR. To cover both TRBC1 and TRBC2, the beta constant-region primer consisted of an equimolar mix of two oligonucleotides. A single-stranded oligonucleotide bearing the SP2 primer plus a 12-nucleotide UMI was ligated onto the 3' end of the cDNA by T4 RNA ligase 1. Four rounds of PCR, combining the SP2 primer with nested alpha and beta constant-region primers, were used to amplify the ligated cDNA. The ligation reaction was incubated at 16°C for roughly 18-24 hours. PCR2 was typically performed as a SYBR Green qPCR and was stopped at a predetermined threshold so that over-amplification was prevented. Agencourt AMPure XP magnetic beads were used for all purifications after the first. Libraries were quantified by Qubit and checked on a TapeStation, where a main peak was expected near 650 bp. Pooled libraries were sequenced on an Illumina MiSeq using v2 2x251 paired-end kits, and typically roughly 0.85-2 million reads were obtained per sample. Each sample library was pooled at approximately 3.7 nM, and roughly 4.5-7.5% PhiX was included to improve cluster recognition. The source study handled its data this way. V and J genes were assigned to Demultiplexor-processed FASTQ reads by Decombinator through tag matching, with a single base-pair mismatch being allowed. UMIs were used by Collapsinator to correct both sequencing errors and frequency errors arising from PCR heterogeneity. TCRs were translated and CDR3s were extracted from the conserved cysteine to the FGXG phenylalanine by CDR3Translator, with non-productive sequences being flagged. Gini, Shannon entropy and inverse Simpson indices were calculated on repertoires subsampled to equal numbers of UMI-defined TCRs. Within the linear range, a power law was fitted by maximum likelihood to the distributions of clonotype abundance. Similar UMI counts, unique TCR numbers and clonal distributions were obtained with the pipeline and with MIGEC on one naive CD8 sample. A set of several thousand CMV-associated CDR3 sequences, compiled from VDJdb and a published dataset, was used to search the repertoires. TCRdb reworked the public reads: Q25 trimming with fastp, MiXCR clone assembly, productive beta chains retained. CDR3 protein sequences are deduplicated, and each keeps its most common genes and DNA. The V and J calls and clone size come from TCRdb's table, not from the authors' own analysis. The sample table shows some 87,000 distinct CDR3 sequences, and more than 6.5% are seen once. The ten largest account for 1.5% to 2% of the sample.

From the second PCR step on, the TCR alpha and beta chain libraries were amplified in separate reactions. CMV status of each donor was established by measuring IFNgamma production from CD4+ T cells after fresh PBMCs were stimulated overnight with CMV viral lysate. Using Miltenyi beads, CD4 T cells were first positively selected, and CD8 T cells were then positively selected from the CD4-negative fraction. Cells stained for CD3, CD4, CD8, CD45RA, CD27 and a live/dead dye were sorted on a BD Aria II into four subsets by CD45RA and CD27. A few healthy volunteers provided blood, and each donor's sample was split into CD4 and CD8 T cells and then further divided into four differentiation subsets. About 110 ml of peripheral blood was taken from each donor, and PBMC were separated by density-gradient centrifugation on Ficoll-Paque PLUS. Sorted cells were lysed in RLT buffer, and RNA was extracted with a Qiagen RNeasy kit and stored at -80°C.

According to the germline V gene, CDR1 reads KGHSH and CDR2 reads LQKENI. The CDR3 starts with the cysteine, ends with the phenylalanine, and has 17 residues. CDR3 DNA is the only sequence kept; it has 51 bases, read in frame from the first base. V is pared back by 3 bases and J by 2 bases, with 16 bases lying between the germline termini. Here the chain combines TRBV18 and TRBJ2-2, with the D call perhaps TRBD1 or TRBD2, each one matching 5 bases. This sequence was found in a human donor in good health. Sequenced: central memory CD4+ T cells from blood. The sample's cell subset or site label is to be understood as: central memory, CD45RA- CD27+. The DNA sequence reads TGTGCCAGCTCACCGCGAACCGGGGCTATCAACACCGGGGAGCTGTTTTTT. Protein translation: CASSPRTGAINTGELFF.